This TCR beta chain was observed in a study of blood T cell repertoires in COVID-19. V was clipped by 3 bases and J by 3 bases, with 16 bases between them. CDR3 size: 16 residues. The V gene's germline CDR1 is SGHNT and CDR2 YYREEE (reference sequence). Assay: immunoSEQ multiplex PCR; the TCRdb copy retains only in-frame clones and omits some. The sample records some 83,000 clones, approximately 86% being singletons. This receptor was taken from a man older than 75 with active or convalescent COVID-19. Sample: peripheral blood. This rearrangement joins TRBV5-4 to TRBJ1-3, with D possibly TRBD1 on 5 matching bases. CDR3 protein: CASSWGTSELGNTIYF. Written as DNA, the CDR3 is TGTGCCAGCAGCTGGGGGACTTCCGAACTTGGAAACACCATATATTTT.